One sample yielded the 28 T cell receptor beta chains listed below, sequenced in a study of OX40 agonist ivuxolimab in advanced cancers. TCRdb's table, derived via immunoSEQ multiplex PCR, lists solely in-frame clones and lacks some. This table holds more than 60,000 clones, 86% found once. Source: CD4+ or CD8+ T cells sorted from blood, taken in a trial of the OX40 agonist ivuxolimab. These receptors were taken from an adult with an advanced solid tumor such as melanoma, head and neck, liver or kidney cancer.

The rearrangement uses TRBV9 and TRBJ1-5; TRBD1 matches at 10 bases. In germline, CDR1 is SGDLS, CDR2 YYNGEE. J was trimmed by 4 bases and V by 0 bases; bases with no gene match: 1. The CDR3 runs to 15 residues. The CDR3 DNA reads TGTGCCAGCAGCGTAGGGGGACAGGGGAATCAGCCCCAGCATTTT. Encoded protein: CASSVGGQGNQPQHF.

This clone has just one count. This chain uses TRBV7-9 with TRBJ1-2; D gene ambiguous. The CDR3 contains 17 residues. The germline V and J ends were trimmed by 3 bases and 6 bases, with 23 bases remaining between them. Germline loops: CDR1 SEHNR, CDR2 FQNEAQ (reference sequence). CDR3 sequence reads: CASSFFVTGNRIDGYTF. CDR3 bases: TGTGCCAGCAGCTTTTTCGTCACGGGGAACCGAATAGATGGCTACACCTTC.

The gene calls are TRBV12-5 and TRBJ2-5; D gene unclear. There are 16 residues in the CDR3. The V gene lost 0 bases and the J gene lost 0 bases, with 11 bases spanning the gap. Germline CDR1 is LGHNT and CDR2 is FRNRAP. The CDR3 spells CASGLVPRRYQETQYF. In nucleotides, the CDR3 is TGTGCTAGTGGTTTGGTACCCCGCAGATACCAAGAGACCCAGTACTTC.

The rearrangement uses TRBV4-1 and TRBJ1-6; no clear D. The CDR3 is 13 amino acids. Trimming took off 0 bases at V and 8 bases at J, with 5 bases between the two ends. Germline V CDR1 and CDR2: MGHRA, YSYEKL. The CDR3 region is CASSQDLHSPLHF. The CDR3, as DNA: TGCGCCAGCAGCCAAGATCTTCATTCACCCCTCCACTTT.

This clone was counted a single time. The chain joins TRBV1 to TRBJ1-3; the D call TRBD1 from the table was never checked on the DNA. TRBV1 represents a pseudogene. This CDR3 is 15 amino acids long. DNA of the CDR3: TGCACCAGCAGTCCCACACAGGGGATCGGAAACACCATATATTTT. The encoded protein is CTSSPTQGIGNTIYF.

The rearrangement uses TRBV7-9 and TRBJ2-5; 7 positions agree with TRBD2. The CDR3 is made up of 15 amino acids. Trimming removed 2 bases from V and 1 base from J; junction bases left unmatched: 4. Germline V gives CDR1 SEHNR, CDR2 FQNEAQ (reference sequence). In nucleotides, the CDR3 is TGTGCCAGCAGCTTATTTCTAGCGGTCCAAGAGACCCAGTACTTC. It encodes CASSLFLAVQETQYF.

The rearrangement links TRBV7-3 to TRBJ2-7; D is uncertain. V gave up 2 bases and J gave up 3 bases, with 14 bases separating them. The germline CDR1 and CDR2 sequences are SGHTA and FQGTGA. This CDR3 region has 15 residues. Here the CDR3 reads CASSLSQTSIYEQYF. DNA for the CDR3: TGTGCCAGCAGCTTATCACAGACCTCTATCTACGAGCAGTACTTC. The full variable domain, rest sourced from reference TRBV7-3 and TRBJ2-7, is GAGVSQTPSNKVTEKGKYVELRCDPISGHTALYWYRQSLGQGPEFLIYFQGTGAADDSGLPNDRFFAVRPEGSVSTLKIQRTERGDSAVYLCASSLSQTSIYEQYFGPGTRLTVT.

The rearrangement joins TRBV29-1 to TRBJ1-1; D is perhaps TRBD1 (5 bases). Trimming shortened V by 3 bases and J by 4 bases, and 9 bases separated the two germline ends. The CDR3 spans 12 residues. CDR1 is SQVTM, CDR2 ANQGSEA, per germline. This CDR3 is CSVDRVSTEAFF. For the CDR3, the DNA is TGCAGCGTTGACAGGGTTTCCACTGAAGCTTTCTTT.

The rearrangement joins TRBV6-5 to TRBJ2-1; TRBD1 matches at 10 bases. CDR1 is MNHEY, CDR2 SVGAGI, per germline. The V and J ends lost 6 bases and 3 bases, in that order; junction bases with no gene match: 5. The CDR3 loop spans 15 amino acids. The CDR3 DNA sequence: TGTGCCAGCAGCCAGGGACAGGGGAACTACAATGAGCAGTTCTTC. Protein product: CASSQGQGNYNEQFF.

The chain joins TRBV10-2 to TRBJ2-3; TRBD1 might be the D (6 bases). Germline assignment: CDR1 WSHSY and CDR2 SAAADI. V gave up 5 bases and J gave up 6 bases, with 15 bases separating them. This CDR3 region has 14 residues. CDR3 in amino acids: CASSSSTGLDTQYF. The CDR3, as DNA: TGCGCCAGCAGTTCCTCGACAGGCCTGGATACGCAGTATTTT.

The genes are TRBV6-6 and TRBJ1-6, with unresolved D. CDR1 and CDR2 from the germline V gene are MNHNY and SVGAGI (reference sequence). V was cut by 0 bases and J by 8 bases, with 14 bases left in between. This CDR3 is built from 16 residues. The CDR3 DNA is TGTGCCAGCAGTTACTCTTGGCCAGACTCGTATTCACCCCTCCACTTT. As protein: CASSYSWPDSYSPLHF.

This clone was observed a handful of times. J is TRBJ1-1 and V is TRBV15, with 7 bases aligning to TRBD1. The ends lost 2 bases at V and 0 bases at J; junction bases unmatched: 6. CDR1 LNHNV and CDR2 YYDKDF come from the germline V gene (reference sequence). The CDR3 is 16 amino acids. The CDR3 nucleotides read TGTGCCACCAGCAGATCTGGGGGGACAGTGAACACTGAAGCTTTCTTT. It codes for CATSRSGGTVNTEAFF.

The rearrangement uses TRBV5-1 and TRBJ2-3; 12 nucleotides agree with TRBD2. The germline CDR1 and CDR2 sequences are SGHRS and YFSETQ. V gave up 2 bases and J gave up 6 bases; unmatched junction bases: 4. The CDR3 has 15 residues. The CDR3 bases are TGCGCCAGCAGCTTAGGGACTAGCGGGCCCGATACGCAGTATTTT. This encodes CASSLGTSGPDTQYF.

This chain joins TRBV5-6 and TRBJ2-5; D is possibly TRBD1 or TRBD2 (5 bases each). This CDR3 has 16 residues. Between the trimmed V and J ends, which lost 0 bases and 9 bases, there was a span of 21 bases. Germline CDR1 reads SGHDT; CDR2 reads YYEEEE. In DNA, the CDR3 is TGTGCCAGCAGCTTGGAGGGTATGGGGCCCGGGGCGGCCCAGTACTTC. It yields the protein CASSLEGMGPGAAQYF.

V is TRBV9 and J is TRBJ2-7, with D possibly TRBD2 on 6 matching bases. CDR1 and CDR2 from the germline V gene are SGDLS and YYNGEE. V shed 0 bases and J shed 6 bases, with 13 bases lying between them. This CDR3 comprises 14 residues. Written as DNA, the CDR3 is TGTGCCAGCAGCGTAGAACCGGGAGCAGGCGAGCAGTACTTC. It encodes CASSVEPGAGEQYF.

The chain carries TRBV21-1 and TRBJ2-7. TRBV21-1 is a recognized pseudogene. There are 15 residues in the CDR3. CDR3 DNA: TGTGCCAGCAGGGAAGAAACGGGCAGAACCTACGAGCAGTACTTC. It specifies CASREETGRTYEQYF.

The chain uses TRBV28 and TRBJ2-7, with 9 bases aligning to TRBD1. J was trimmed by 3 bases and V by 4 bases; bases with no gene match: 4. Germline CDR1 reads MDHEN; CDR2 reads SYDVKM. The CDR3 has 14 residues. The chain's CDR3 is CASSYLTGGYEQYF. DNA for the CDR3: TGTGCCAGCAGTTACCTGACAGGGGGCTACGAGCAGTACTTC.

The genes are TRBV5-4 and TRBJ2-5; 7 nucleotides line up with TRBD2. Germline CDR1 and CDR2: SGHNT and YYREEE (reference sequence). The CDR3 has 13 amino acids. V was pared by 0 bases and J by 5 bases, with 1 base of the junction left unmatched. The CDR3 loop is CASSLAGGETQYF. CDR3 bases: TGTGCCAGCAGCTTGGCCGGGGGGGAGACCCAGTACTTC.

The CDR3 region is CASRRGAYSNQPQHF. The CDR3 bases are TGTGCCAGTAGGCGGGGGGCTTATAGCAATCAGCCCCAGCATTTT. The V and J genes are TRBV19 and TRBJ1-5; D perhaps matches TRBD1 (6 bases). The length of the CDR3 is 15 residues. CDR1 and CDR2 (germline): LNHDA, SQIVND (reference sequence). Deletions cut 6 bases from V and 0 bases from J, with 12 bases between.

The CDR3 spells CASSWTGGADIQYF. CDR3 bases: TGCGCCAGCAGCTGGACAGGGGGCGCGGACATTCAGTACTTC. The chain has TRBV5-1 and TRBJ2-4; 11 bases are shared with TRBD1. Germline trimming cut 3 bases from V and 8 bases from J; bases unmatched to any gene: 4. This CDR3 region has 14 residues. The germline gives CDR1 SGHRS, CDR2 YFSETQ.

This sequence joins TRBV29-1 and TRBJ2-5; the D is unclear. Germline lookup yields CDR1 SQVTM and CDR2 ANQGSEA. This CDR3 spans 11 amino acids. V dropped 4 bases and J dropped 5 bases, with 8 bases sitting between them. This chain's CDR3 is CSVVLTETQYF. As DNA, the CDR3 is TGCAGCGTTGTCCTCACGGAGACCCAGTACTTC.

This rearrangement joins TRBV5-1 to TRBJ1-6; D uncertain. This CDR3 region has 17 residues. The ends were cut back, 4 bases at V and 3 bases at J, with 17 bases in the middle. CDR1 SGHRS and CDR2 YFSETQ come from the germline V gene. The CDR3 region has the DNA TGCGCCAGCAGCCCCGGACTGCCGGTGGGCTATAATTCACCCCTCCACTTT. It is translated as CASSPGLPVGYNSPLHF.

CDR3 loop: CASSSRRGLTEAFF. The CDR3 nucleotides read TGTGCCAGCAGTTCTCGCAGGGGGTTAACTGAAGCTTTCTTT. The chain recombines TRBV6-5 with TRBJ1-1; TRBD1 aligns across 7 bases. V dropped 4 bases and J dropped 5; count of bases not matched to a gene: 7. CDR1 and CDR2 (germline): MNHEY, SVGAGI. The CDR3 is made up of 14 amino acids.

The rearrangement uses TRBV6-5 and TRBJ2-2, with a weak D call TRBD2 (6 bases). Germline-derived CDR1 and CDR2 are MNHEY and SVGAGI. CDR3 size: 14 residues. Trimming took off 0 bases at V and 5 bases at J, with 7 bases between the two ends. DNA for the CDR3: TGTGCCAGCAGTTACTCAGGGAGGACCGGGGAGCTGTTTTTT. Protein sequence: CASSYSGRTGELFF.

The rearrangement joins TRBV7-6 to TRBJ1-1; 12 nucleotides agree with TRBD1. The J segment lost 2 bases and the V segment lost 2 bases, leaving 6 bases of the junction unmatched. The CDR3 is 17 amino acids. Germline V gene lookup returns CDR1 SGHVS and CDR2 FNYEAQ. The CDR3 region is CASSLYGTGGINTEAFF. The CDR3 region has the DNA TGTGCCAGCAGCTTATATGGGACAGGGGGCATTAACACTGAAGCTTTCTTT.

The chain carries TRBV7-2 and TRBJ1-3; no clear D gene. The V end lost 5 bases, the J end lost 0 bases, and 11 bases lay between the germline ends. CDR3 length: 15 amino acids. Germline CDR1 and CDR2: SGHTA and FQGNSA. The CDR3 DNA follows: TGTGCCAGCAGCCCAGATTATTTCTCTGGAAACACCATATATTTT. It codes for CASSPDYFSGNTIYF.

The chain links TRBV5-1 to TRBJ1-3; D is perhaps TRBD1 (5 bases). The V gene lost 3 bases and the J gene lost 6 bases, with 13 bases spanning the gap. There are 14 residues in the CDR3. Germline V gene data show CDR1 as SGHRS and CDR2 as YFSETQ. The chain's CDR3 is CASSSGTSKNTIYF. The CDR3 DNA reads as TGCGCCAGCAGCTCCGGGACCTCGAAAAACACCATATATTTT.

The V gene is TRBV14, the J gene TRBJ1-1; D gene unclear. This CDR3 comprises 14 residues. V was cut by 0 bases and J by 6 bases, with 11 bases left in between. The germline gives CDR1 SGHDN, CDR2 FVKESK. The CDR3 region is CASSQEVAGSEAFF. In nucleotides, the CDR3 is TGTGCCAGCAGCCAAGAGGTGGCAGGATCTGAAGCTTTCTTT.